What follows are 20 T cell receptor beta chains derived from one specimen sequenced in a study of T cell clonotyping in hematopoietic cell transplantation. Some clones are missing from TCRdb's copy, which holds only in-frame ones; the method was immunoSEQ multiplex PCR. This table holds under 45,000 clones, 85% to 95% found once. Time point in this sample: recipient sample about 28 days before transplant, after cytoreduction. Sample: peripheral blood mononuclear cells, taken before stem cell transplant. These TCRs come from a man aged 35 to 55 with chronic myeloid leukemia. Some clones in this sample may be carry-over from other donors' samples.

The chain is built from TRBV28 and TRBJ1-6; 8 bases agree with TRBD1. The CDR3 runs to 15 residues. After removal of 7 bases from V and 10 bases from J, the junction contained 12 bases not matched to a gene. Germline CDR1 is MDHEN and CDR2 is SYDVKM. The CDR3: CASISRQGRGSPLHF. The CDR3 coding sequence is TGTGCCAGCATCTCCCGACAGGGGAGAGGGTCACCCCTCCACTTT.

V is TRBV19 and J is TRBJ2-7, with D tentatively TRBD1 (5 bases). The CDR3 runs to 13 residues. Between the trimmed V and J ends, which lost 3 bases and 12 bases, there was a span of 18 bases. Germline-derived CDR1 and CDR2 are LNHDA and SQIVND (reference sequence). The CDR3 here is CASSIDREGTPYF. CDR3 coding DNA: TGTGCCAGTAGTATCGACAGAGAAGGCACACCGTACTTC.

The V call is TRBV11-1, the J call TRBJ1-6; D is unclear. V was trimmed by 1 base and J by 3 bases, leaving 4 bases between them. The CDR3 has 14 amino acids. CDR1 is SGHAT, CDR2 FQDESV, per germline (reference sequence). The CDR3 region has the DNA TGTGCCAGCAGCTTAGGACTCTATAATTCACCCCTCCACTTT. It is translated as CASSLGLYNSPLHF.

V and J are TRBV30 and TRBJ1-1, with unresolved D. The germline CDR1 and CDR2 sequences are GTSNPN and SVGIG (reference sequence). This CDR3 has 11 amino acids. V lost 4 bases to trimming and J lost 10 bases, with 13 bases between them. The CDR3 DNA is TGTGCCTGGACCGGCTTCGACGGAGCTTTCTTT. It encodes CAWTGFDGAFF.

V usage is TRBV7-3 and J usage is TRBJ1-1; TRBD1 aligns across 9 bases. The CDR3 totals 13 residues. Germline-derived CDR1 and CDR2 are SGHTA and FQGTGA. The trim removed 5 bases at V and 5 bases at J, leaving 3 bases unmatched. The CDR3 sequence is CASSPQGATEAFF. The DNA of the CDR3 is TGTGCCAGCAGCCCACAGGGGGCGACTGAAGCTTTCTTT.

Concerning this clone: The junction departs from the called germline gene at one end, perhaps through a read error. The CDR3 DNA is TGTGCTAGCAGCCCCGATAGAAACACCATATATTTT. Its protein is CASSPDRNTIYF. This chain uses TRBV7-7 with TRBJ1-3; the D is unclear. Germline assignment: CDR1 SSHAT and CDR2 FNYEAQ (reference sequence). This CDR3 is 12 amino acids long.

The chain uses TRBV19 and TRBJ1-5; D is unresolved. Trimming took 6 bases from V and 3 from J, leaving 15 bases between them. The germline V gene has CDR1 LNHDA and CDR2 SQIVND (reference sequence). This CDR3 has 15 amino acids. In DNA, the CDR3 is TGTGCCAGTAGACTGGACCGAGCCCTCAATCAGCCCCAGCATTTT. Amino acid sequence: CASRLDRALNQPQHF.

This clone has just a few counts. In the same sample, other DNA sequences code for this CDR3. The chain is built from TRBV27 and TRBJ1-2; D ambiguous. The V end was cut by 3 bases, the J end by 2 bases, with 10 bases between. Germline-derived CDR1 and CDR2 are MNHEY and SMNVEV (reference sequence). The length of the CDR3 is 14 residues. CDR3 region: CASSLKGGNYGYTF. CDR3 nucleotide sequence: TGTGCCAGCAGTTTGAAAGGCGGCAACTATGGCTACACCTTC.

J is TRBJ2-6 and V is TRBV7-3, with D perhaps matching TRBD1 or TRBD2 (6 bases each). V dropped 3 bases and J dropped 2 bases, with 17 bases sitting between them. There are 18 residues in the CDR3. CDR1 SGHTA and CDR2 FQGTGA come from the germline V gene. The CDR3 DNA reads TGTGCCAGCAGCTTGGGGGTAGGGGGGCTGACTGGGGCCAACGTCCTGACTTTC. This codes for CASSLGVGGLTGANVLTF.

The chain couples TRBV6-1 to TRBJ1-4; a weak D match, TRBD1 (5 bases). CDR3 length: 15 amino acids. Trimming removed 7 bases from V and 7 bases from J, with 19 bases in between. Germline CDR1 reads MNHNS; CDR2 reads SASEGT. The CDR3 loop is CASKSGGGSGEKLFF. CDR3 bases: TGTGCCAGCAAGAGTGGGGGAGGGAGCGGTGAAAAACTGTTTTTT.

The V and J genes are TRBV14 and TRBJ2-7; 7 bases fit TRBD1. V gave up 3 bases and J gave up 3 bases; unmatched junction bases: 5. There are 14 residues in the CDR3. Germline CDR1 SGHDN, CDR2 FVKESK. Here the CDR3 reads CASSQQDRYYEQYF. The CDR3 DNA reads TGTGCCAGCAGCCAGCAGGACAGGTACTACGAGCAGTACTTC. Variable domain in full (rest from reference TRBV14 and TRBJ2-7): EAGVTQFPSHSVIEKGQTVTLRCDPISGHDNLYWYRRVMGKEIKFLLHFVKESKQDESGMPNNRFLAERTGGTYSTLKVQPAELEDSGVYFCASSQQDRYYEQYFGPGTRLTVT.

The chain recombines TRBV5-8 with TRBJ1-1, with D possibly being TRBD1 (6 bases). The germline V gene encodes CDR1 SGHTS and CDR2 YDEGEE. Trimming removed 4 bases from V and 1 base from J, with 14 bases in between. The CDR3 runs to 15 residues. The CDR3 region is CASSDRGRRNTEAFF. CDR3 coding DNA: TGTGCCAGCAGCGATCGGGGGCGCCGGAACACTGAAGCTTTCTTT.

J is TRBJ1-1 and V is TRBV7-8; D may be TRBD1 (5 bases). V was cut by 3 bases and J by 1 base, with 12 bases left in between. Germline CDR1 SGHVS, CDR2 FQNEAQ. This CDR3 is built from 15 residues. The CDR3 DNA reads TGTGCCAGCAGCTTTCGCCTACAGGCGAACACTGAAGCTTTCTTT. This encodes CASSFRLQANTEAFF.

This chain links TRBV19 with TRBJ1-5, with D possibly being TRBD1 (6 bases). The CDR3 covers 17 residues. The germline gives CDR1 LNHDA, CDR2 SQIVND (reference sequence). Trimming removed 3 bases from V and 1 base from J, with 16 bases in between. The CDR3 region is CASSIGRGEWSNQPQHF. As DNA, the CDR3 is TGTGCCAGTAGTATTGGCAGGGGAGAATGGAGCAATCAGCCCCAGCATTTT.

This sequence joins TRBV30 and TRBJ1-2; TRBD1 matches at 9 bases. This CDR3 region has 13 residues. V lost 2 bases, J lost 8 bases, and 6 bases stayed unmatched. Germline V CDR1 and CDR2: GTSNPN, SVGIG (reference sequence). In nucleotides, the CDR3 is TGTGCCTGGAGTTACACAGGGGGCGAAGGCTACACCTTC. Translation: CAWSYTGGEGYTF.

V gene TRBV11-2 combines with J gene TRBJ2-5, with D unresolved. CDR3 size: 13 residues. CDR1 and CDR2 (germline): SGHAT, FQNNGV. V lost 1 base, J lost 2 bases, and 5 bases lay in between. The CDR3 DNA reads TGTGCCAGCAGCTTAGGACTGCAAGAGACCCAGTACTTC. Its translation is CASSLGLQETQYF.

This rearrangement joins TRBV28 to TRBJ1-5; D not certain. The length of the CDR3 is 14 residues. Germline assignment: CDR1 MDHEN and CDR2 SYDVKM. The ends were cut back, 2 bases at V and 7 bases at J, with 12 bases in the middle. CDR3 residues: CASSLRTFPQPQHF. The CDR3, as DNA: TGTGCCAGCAGTTTAAGGACTTTCCCACAGCCCCAGCATTTT. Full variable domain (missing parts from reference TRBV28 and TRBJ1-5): DVKVTQSSRYLVKRTGEKVFLECVQDMDHENMFWYRQDPGLGLRLIYFSYDVKMKEKGDIPEGYSVSREKKERFSLILESASTNQTSMYLCASSLRTFPQPQHFGDGTRLSIL.

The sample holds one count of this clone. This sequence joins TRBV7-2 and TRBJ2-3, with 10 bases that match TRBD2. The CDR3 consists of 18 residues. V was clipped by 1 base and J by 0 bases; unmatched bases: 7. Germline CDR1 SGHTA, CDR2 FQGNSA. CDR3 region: CASSLGTSGPPSTDTQYF. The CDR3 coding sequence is TGTGCCAGCAGCTTAGGGACTAGCGGCCCCCCTAGCACAGATACGCAGTATTTT.

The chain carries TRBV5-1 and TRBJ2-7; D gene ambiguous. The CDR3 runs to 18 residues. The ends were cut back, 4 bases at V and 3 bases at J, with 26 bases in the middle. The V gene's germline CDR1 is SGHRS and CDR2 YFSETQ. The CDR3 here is CASSPGWGPENINYEQYF. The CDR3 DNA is TGCGCCAGCAGCCCAGGATGGGGTCCCGAAAACATCAACTACGAGCAGTACTTC.

CDR3 DNA sequence: TGTGCCAGCAGCCAGCCGGGACCGCTGGCTGAGCCCCAGCATTTT. This encodes CASSQPGPLAEPQHF. The rearrangement links TRBV4-2 to TRBJ1-5, with D possibly matching TRBD1 (5 bases). V was cut by 3 bases and J by 8 bases, with 17 bases left in between. Germline loops: CDR1 LGHNA, CDR2 YNFKEQ. The CDR3 totals 15 residues.